A single sample is the source of the 23 T cell receptor beta chains below, sequenced in a study of T cell responses to AZD1222 COVID-19 vaccine. Some clones are missing from TCRdb's copy, which holds only in-frame ones; the method was immunoSEQ multiplex PCR. Among tens of thousands of clones listed, about 88% were seen once. The starting material was peripheral blood, obtained on day 0 of AZD1222 vaccination. Receptors originate from an adult in good health.

The CDR3 DNA follows: TGTGCCAGCAGCAACCGACTCGGGGAATCTGGAAACACCATATATTTT. As protein: CASSNRLGESGNTIYF. This rearrangement joins TRBV3-1 (or the pseudogene TRBV3-2) to TRBJ1-3; D is unresolved. V shed 5 bases and J shed 1 base, with 15 bases lying between them. The CDR3 consists of 16 residues. Germline values: CDR1 LGHDT, CDR2 YNNKEL (reference sequence).

In its sample, this clone was seen a few times. This chain joins TRBV4-3 and TRBJ1-4; 8 nucleotides align to TRBD1. V was pared by 0 bases and J by 7 bases, with 4 bases of the junction left unmatched. CDR3 length equals 15 residues. Germline assignment: CDR1 LGHNA and CDR2 YSLEER. CDR3 amino acids: CASSQDRGQVEKLFF. CDR3 nucleotide sequence: TGCGCCAGCAGCCAAGACAGGGGGCAGGTTGAAAAACTGTTTTTT.

The rearrangement joins TRBV11-2 to TRBJ2-7; 7 nucleotides match TRBD1. Germline loops: CDR1 SGHAT, CDR2 FQNNGV. J gave up 6 bases and V 0 bases, and 5 bases lay outside the gene matches. This CDR3 has 14 amino acids. CDR3 residues: CASSLDPAGGEQYF. CDR3 sequence (DNA): TGTGCCAGCAGCTTAGATCCGGCAGGGGGCGAGCAGTACTTC.

This chain joins TRBV5-5 and TRBJ1-2; maybe TRBD1 (5 bases). CDR1 SGHKS and CDR2 YYEKEE come from the germline V gene (reference sequence). Trimming shortened V by 1 base and J by 8 bases, and 15 bases separated the two germline ends. The CDR3 covers 14 residues. The CDR3 DNA is TGTGCCAGCAGCTTGACCCCGGGGGAGCGAGGCTACACCTTC. This translates into CASSLTPGERGYTF.

V is TRBV27 and J is TRBJ2-1, with 11 bases that match TRBD2. There are 15 residues in the CDR3. The J segment lost 9 bases and the V segment lost 7 bases, leaving 11 bases of the junction unmatched. The V gene's germline CDR1 is MNHEY and CDR2 SMNVEV (reference sequence). CDR3 amino acids: CASNQGLAERGEQFF. The DNA of the CDR3 is TGTGCCAGCAACCAGGGACTAGCGGAGCGGGGTGAGCAGTTCTTC.

This chain connects TRBV20-1 to TRBJ1-6; D is uncertain. V lost 3 bases, J lost 7 bases, and 10 bases lay in between. Germline V gene lookup returns CDR1 DFQATT and CDR2 SNEGSKA (reference sequence). This CDR3 is built from 13 residues. The CDR3 region has the DNA TGCAGTGCTAGTGGGCCTGGGAATTCACCCCTCCACTTT. Translating gives CSASGPGNSPLHF.

The genes are TRBV10-3 and TRBJ2-1; 9 nucleotides agree with TRBD2. CDR1 ENHRY and CDR2 SYGVKD come from the germline V gene. Trimming at V came to 4 bases and at J to 0 bases, leaving 4 bases not matched to a gene. This CDR3 has 16 amino acids. The CDR3: CAISGPGLASYNEQFF. The CDR3 DNA is TGTGCCATCAGTGGACCGGGACTAGCCTCCTACAATGAGCAGTTCTTC.

This rearrangement joins TRBV28 to TRBJ2-1; unclear D gene. Germline V gene sequence: CDR1 MDHEN, CDR2 SYDVKM. The CDR3 is 13 residues long. V was pared by 6 bases and J by 12 bases, with 18 bases between. CDR3 in amino acids: CASRSTKLGWQFF. The DNA of the CDR3 is TGTGCCAGCAGATCGACGAAGCTAGGTTGGCAGTTCTTC. The full variable domain, rest sourced from reference TRBV28 and TRBJ2-1, is DVKVTQSSRYLVKRTGEKVFLECVQDMDHENMFWYRQDPGLGLRLIYFSYDVKMKEKGDIPEGYSVSREKKERFSLILESASTNQTSMYLCASRSTKLGWQFFGPGTRLTVL.

The chain recombines TRBV4-2 with TRBJ2-6; D is perhaps TRBD2 (6 bases). Trimming pared 0 bases from V and 0 bases from J, leaving 15 bases between. Germline V gene lookup returns CDR1 LGHNA and CDR2 YNFKEQ. The CDR3 length is 19 residues. CDR3 region: CASSQDSLGGFSGANVLTF. CDR3 coding DNA: TGTGCCAGCAGCCAAGACTCCCTGGGGGGTTTCTCTGGGGCCAACGTCCTGACTTTC.

The chain uses TRBV3-1 (or the pseudogene TRBV3-2) and TRBJ1-1, with 9 positions matching TRBD1. CDR3 length: 14 residues. V was clipped by 6 bases and J by 0 bases; unmatched bases: 2. Germline CDR1 and CDR2: LGHDT and YNNKEL (reference sequence). The CDR3 sequence: CASRGQGLNTEAFF. The DNA of the CDR3 is TGTGCCAGCAGAGGACAGGGGCTGAACACTGAAGCTTTCTTT.

The rearrangement links TRBV6-2 or TRBV6-3 to TRBJ2-3; a possible D gene is TRBD2 (5 bases). Germline CDR1 is MNHEY and CDR2 is SVGEGT. The length of the CDR3 is 14 residues. V lost 2 bases and J 1 base, leaving 7 bases between the germline ends. In DNA, the CDR3 is TGTGCCAGCAGTTACCGCGGGCGCACAGATACGCAGTATTTT. It yields the protein CASSYRGRTDTQYF.

This chain uses TRBV6-5 with TRBJ1-6, with D perhaps matching TRBD1 (5 bases). The CDR3 extends over 16 amino acids. V shed 3 bases and J shed 10 bases, with 19 bases lying between them. Per germline, CDR1 MNHEY and CDR2 SVGAGI. The CDR3 DNA sequence: TGTGCCAGCAGTTATGGGCCAGGGTATGAGTCGTCACCCCTCCACTTT. Its translation is CASSYGPGYESSPLHF.

The chain employs TRBV7-9 and TRBJ2-1; D call uncertain. The CDR3 is made up of 13 amino acids. Germline V gene lookup returns CDR1 SEHNR and CDR2 FQNEAQ (reference sequence). Deletions cut 0 bases from V and 7 bases from J, with 7 bases between. This CDR3 is CASSLAVWNEQFF. CDR3 DNA sequence: TGTGCCAGCAGCTTAGCGGTTTGGAATGAGCAGTTCTTC.

The chain joins TRBV5-1 to TRBJ1-1; tentatively, D is TRBD1 (5 bases). Per the germline V gene, CDR1 is SGHRS and CDR2 is YFSETQ. Trimming took 4 bases from V and 11 from J, leaving 12 bases between them. The CDR3 extends over 11 amino acids. CDR3 nucleotide sequence: TGCGCCAGCAGCGAGGACACCGAGGCTTTCTTT. Protein product: CASSEDTEAFF.

In this sample, this clone turned up a few times. This rearrangement joins TRBV3-1 (or the pseudogene TRBV3-2) to TRBJ1-6; D uncertain. V was cut by 1 base and J by 6 bases, with 16 bases left in between. Germline values: CDR1 LGHDT, CDR2 YNNKEL (reference sequence). The CDR3 is 17 amino acids. CDR3 DNA sequence: TGTGCCAGCAGCCAAGCGCGGGCAGTCGATCTTAATTCACCCCTCCACTTT. It translates to CASSQARAVDLNSPLHF.

The chain carries TRBV5-1 and TRBJ1-5; possibly TRBD1 for D (5 bases). Germline CDR1 reads SGHRS; CDR2 reads YFSETQ. The CDR3 is 15 residues long. Trimming took off 5 bases at V and 6 bases at J, with 18 bases between the two ends. The CDR3 DNA reads as TGCGCCAGCAGTCTAAATGGAGGGGCCGGTCAGCCCCAGCATTTT. Amino acid sequence: CASSLNGGAGQPQHF. Together with reference TRBV5-1 and TRBJ1-5, the CDR3 gives the full variable domain: KAGVTQTPRYLIKTRGQQVTLSCSPISGHRSVSWYQQTPGQGLQFLFEYFSETQRNKGNFPGRFSGRQFSNSRSEMNVSTLELGDSALYLCASSLNGGAGQPQHFGDGTRLSIL.

The chain couples TRBV2 to TRBJ2-4; no definite D call. With 3 bases removed from V and 8 bases from J, the gap between germline ends came to 14 bases. CDR3 size: 14 residues. The germline V gene has CDR1 SNHLY and CDR2 FYNNEI. CDR3 sequence (DNA): TGTGCCAGCAGTGATTTTACCTCTGGAGACATTCAGTACTTC. Amino acid sequence: CASSDFTSGDIQYF.

The chain employs TRBV7-9 and TRBJ2-5; possibly TRBD1 for D (5 bases). Germline V gene data show CDR1 as SEHNR and CDR2 as FQNEAQ (reference sequence). The CDR3 loop spans 13 amino acids. V lost 3 bases and J lost 5, with 10 bases in between. The CDR3 DNA follows: TGTGCCAGCAGCTTGGGGCTACGGGAGACCCAGTACTTC. It encodes CASSLGLRETQYF.

This clone was observed a handful of times. The genes are TRBV4-3 and TRBJ1-4; unclear D gene. The germline CDR1 and CDR2 sequences are LGHNA and YSLEER. The CDR3 runs 16 residues. Deletions cut 2 bases from V and 0 bases from J, with 10 bases between. The CDR3 bases are TGCGCCAGCAGCCAAATTTTGCCCCCAACTAATGAAAAACTGTTTTTT. Protein sequence: CASSQILPPTNEKLFF.

This sequence joins TRBV7-3 and TRBJ2-7, with D hard to call. CDR1 is SGHTA and CDR2 is FQGTGA in the germline V gene. V dropped 4 bases and J dropped 2 bases, with 9 bases sitting between them. The CDR3 runs to 13 residues. CDR3 sequence: CASSYGPTYEQYF. The CDR3 DNA follows: TGTGCCAGCAGCTACGGACCAACCTACGAGCAGTACTTC.

This chain links TRBV7-2 with TRBJ1-5; weak D call: TRBD1 (6 bases). This CDR3 region has 15 residues. Trimming pared 5 bases from V and 5 bases from J, leaving 16 bases between. Germline CDR1 and CDR2: SGHTA and FQGNSA. The CDR3 region is CASSPSGRGDQPQHF. CDR3 bases: TGTGCCAGCAGCCCCTCGGGTAGGGGGGATCAGCCCCAGCATTTT.

This clone was detected once. This sequence joins TRBV2 and TRBJ2-3, with D perhaps matching TRBD2 (6 bases). CDR3 size: 14 residues. CDR1 and CDR2 (germline): SNHLY, FYNNEI. The V end lost 1 base, the J end lost 6 bases, and 11 bases lay between the germline ends. The CDR3 nucleotides read TGTGCCAGCAGTGAAGAGGAAGGGAGGGATACGCAGTATTTT. Amino acids: CASSEEEGRDTQYF.

The V call is TRBV28, the J call TRBJ1-1; D uncertain. Trimming cost V 4 bases and J 4 bases, with 19 bases left between them. Germline CDR1 MDHEN, CDR2 SYDVKM. The CDR3 has 16 amino acids. CDR3 bases: TGTGCCAGCAGTTCAACCCGGGCCCCGAGGAGCACTGAAGCTTTCTTT. This codes for CASSSTRAPRSTEAFF.